This entry concerns a single T cell receptor (beta chain). The data were obtained in a study of cytomegalovirus exposure and HLA in healthy donors. The PCR employed 60 Vbeta primers together with 13 Jbeta primers. TCRdb's copy holds only in-frame clones and misses some; the assay was immunoSEQ multiplex PCR. Of approximately 170,000 clones in the sample, 75% to 80% were seen once. This CDR3 has 14 amino acids. The V gene end was trimmed by 6 bases and the J gene end by 5 bases; junction bases not matched to a gene: 9. Germline lookup yields CDR1 SGHAT and CDR2 FQNNGV. This clonotype was sampled from a woman aged 40-49 years in good health and CMV-seropositive. The chain employs TRBV11-2 and TRBJ1-1; 7 bases fit TRBD1. Specimen: PBMCs. CDR3 nucleotides: TGTGCCAGCAGACAGGGGATTTTGGTGACTGAAGCTTTCTTT. The encoded protein is CASRQGILVTEAFF.